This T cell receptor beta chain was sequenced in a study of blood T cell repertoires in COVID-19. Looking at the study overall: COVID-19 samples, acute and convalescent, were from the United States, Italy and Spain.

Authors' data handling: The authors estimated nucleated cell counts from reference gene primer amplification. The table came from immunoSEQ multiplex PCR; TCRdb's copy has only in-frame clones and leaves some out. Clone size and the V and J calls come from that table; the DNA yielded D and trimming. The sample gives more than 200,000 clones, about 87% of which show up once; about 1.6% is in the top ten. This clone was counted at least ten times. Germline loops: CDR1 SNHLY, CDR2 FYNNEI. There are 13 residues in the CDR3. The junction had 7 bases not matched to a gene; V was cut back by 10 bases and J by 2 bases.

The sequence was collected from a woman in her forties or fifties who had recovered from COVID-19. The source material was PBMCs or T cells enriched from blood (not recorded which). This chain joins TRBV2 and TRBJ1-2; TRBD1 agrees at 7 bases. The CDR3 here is CATQGDKNYGYTF. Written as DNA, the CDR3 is TGTGCCACTCAGGGGGACAAGAACTATGGCTACACCTTC.